The entry that follows covers one TCR beta chain sequence. Its target is not known. The sample is drawn from a study of cytomegalovirus exposure and HLA in healthy donors. Study conclusions and caveats: In vitro confirmation showed three CMV-associated chains to be CMV antigen specific.

Healthy bone marrow donors supplied every sample. Researchers ran the PCR with 60 Vbeta and 13 Jbeta primers. Using immunoSEQ multiplex PCR, the repertoire was profiled, and TCRdb retains in-frame clones only, with some absent. The sample includes some 180,000 clones, 77% of them seen just once. Trimming cost V 6 bases and J 6 bases, with 15 bases left between them. This CDR3 contains 12 residues. The germline gives CDR1 SQVTM, CDR2 ANQGSEA. The chain links TRBV29-1 to TRBJ2-7; D uncertain. Sequenced material: PBMCs. The receptor comes from a woman in her sixties or seventies in good health and CMV-seropositive. The CDR3 reads CSVAHTPGEQYF. In DNA form, the CDR3 reads TGCAGCGTAGCCCATACCCCGGGCGAGCAGTACTTC.